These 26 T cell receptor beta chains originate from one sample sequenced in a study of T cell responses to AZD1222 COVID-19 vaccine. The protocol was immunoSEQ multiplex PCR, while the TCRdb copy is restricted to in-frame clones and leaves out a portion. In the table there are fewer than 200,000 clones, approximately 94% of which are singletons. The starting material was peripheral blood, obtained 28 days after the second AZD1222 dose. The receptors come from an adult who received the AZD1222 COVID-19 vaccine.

CDR3 sequence: CASSFGLGEKLFF. Here the CDR3 DNA reads TGTGCCAGCAGCTTTGGCCTAGGTGAAAAACTGTTTTTT. This chain joins TRBV7-2 and TRBJ1-4; D is unresolved. The CDR3 contains 13 residues. V lost 3 bases, J lost 7 bases, and 9 bases lay in between. Germline CDR1 and CDR2: SGHTA and FQGNSA.

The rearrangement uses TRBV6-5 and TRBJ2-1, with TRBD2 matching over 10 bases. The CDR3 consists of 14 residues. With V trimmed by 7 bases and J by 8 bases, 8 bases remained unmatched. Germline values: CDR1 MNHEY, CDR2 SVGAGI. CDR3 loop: CASTPLAGPYEQFF. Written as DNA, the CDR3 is TGTGCCAGCACACCACTAGCGGGACCCTATGAGCAGTTCTTC.

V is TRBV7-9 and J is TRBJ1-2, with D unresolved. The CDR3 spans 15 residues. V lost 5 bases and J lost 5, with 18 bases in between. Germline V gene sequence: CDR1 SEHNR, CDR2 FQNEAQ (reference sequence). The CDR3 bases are TGTGCCAGCAGCACCGCCAGGACGGGTGCTTATGGCTACACCTTC. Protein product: CASSTARTGAYGYTF.

The CDR3 here is CASSLVGTGLYEQYF. CDR3 bases: TGTGCCAGCAGCTTAGTAGGGACAGGCCTATACGAGCAGTACTTC. The gene calls are TRBV7-2 and TRBJ2-7; 8 bases align to TRBD1. Germline V lookup: CDR1 SGHTA, CDR2 FQGNSA. The CDR3 is made up of 15 amino acids. The V and J ends lost 1 base and 4 bases, in that order; junction bases with no gene match: 6.

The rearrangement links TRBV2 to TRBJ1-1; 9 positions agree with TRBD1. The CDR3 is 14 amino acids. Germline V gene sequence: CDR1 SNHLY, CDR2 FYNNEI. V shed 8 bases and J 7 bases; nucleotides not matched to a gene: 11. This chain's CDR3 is CASFTGQGYLEAFF. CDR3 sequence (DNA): TGTGCCAGCTTTACGGGACAGGGATACCTTGAAGCTTTCTTT.

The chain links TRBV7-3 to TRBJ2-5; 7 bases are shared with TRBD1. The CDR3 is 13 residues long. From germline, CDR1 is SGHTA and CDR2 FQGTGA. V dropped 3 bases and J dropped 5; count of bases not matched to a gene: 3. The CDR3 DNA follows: TGTGCCAGCAGCTTGACAGGGAGTGAGACCCAGTACTTC. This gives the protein CASSLTGSETQYF.

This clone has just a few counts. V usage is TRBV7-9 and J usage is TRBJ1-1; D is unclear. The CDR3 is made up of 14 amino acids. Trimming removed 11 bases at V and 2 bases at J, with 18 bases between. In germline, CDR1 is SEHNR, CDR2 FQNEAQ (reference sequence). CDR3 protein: CAALTEAANTEAFF. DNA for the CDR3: TGTGCCGCCCTAACCGAGGCAGCCAACACTGAAGCTTTCTTT.

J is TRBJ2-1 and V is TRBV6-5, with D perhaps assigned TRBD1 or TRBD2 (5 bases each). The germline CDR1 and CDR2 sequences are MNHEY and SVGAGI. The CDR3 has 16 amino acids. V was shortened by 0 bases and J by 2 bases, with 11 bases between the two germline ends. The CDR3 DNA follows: TGTGCCAGCAGTTACTCTCCCGAGGGGACCTACAATGAGCAGTTCTTC. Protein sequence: CASSYSPEGTYNEQFF.

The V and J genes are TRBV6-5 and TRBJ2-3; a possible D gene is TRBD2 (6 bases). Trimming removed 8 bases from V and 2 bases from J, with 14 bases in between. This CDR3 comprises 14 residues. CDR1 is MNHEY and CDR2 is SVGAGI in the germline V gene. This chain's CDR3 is CASRMGGATDTQYF. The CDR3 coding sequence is TGTGCCAGCCGAATGGGCGGGGCCACAGATACGCAGTATTTT.

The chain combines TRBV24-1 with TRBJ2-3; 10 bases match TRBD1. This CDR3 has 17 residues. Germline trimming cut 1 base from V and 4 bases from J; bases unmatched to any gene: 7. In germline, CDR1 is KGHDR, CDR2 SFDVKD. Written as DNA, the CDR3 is TGTGCCACCAGTGATTTAGGGACAGGGGCGGGCCCAGATACGCAGTATTTT. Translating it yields CATSDLGTGAGPDTQYF.

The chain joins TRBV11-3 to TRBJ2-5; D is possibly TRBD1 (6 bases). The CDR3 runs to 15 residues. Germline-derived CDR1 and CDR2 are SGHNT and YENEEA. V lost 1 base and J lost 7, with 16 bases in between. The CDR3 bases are TGTGCCAGCAGCTTAGTCTCTAGGGGGATAGGGACCCAGTACTTC. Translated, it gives CASSLVSRGIGTQYF.

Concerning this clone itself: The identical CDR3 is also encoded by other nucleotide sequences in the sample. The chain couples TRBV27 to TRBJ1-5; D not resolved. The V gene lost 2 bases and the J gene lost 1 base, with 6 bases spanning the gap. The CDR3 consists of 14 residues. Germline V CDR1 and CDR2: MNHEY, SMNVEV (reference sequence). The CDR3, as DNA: TGTGCCAGCAGTTTAAGAGGGAGCAATCAGCCCCAGCATTTT. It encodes CASSLRGSNQPQHF.

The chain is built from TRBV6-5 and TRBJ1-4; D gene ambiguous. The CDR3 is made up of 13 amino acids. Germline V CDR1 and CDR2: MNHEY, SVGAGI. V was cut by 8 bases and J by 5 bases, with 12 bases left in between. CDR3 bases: TGTGCCAGCTCAAAGGGCGAGAATGAAAAACTGTTTTTT. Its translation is CASSKGENEKLFF.

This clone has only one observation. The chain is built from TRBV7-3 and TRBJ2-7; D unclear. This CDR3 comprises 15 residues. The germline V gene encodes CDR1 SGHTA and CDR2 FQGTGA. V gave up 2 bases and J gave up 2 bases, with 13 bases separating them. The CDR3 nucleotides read TGTGCCAGCAGCTTAGATGGCTTTTCGGCCTACGAGCAGTACTTC. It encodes CASSLDGFSAYEQYF.

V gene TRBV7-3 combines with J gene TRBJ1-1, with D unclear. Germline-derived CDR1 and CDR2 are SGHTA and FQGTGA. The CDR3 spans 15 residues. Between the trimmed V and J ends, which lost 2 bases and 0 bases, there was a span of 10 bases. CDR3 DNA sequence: TGTGCCAGCAGCTTATATCCAGCAATGAACACTGAAGCTTTCTTT. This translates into CASSLYPAMNTEAFF. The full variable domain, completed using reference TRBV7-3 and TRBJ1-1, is GAGVSQTPSNKVTEKGKYVELRCDPISGHTALYWYRQSLGQGPEFLIYFQGTGAADDSGLPNDRFFAVRPEGSVSTLKIQRTERGDSAVYLCASSLYPAMNTEAFFGQGTRLTVV.

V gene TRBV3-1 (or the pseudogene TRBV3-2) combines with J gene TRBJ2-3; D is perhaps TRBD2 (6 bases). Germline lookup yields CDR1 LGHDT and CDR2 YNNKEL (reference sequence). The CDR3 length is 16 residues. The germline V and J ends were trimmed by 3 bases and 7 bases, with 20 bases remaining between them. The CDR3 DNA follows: TGTGCCAGCAGCCATTTTAAGGCGGGACCTCCGTATACGCAGTATTTT. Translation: CASSHFKAGPPYTQYF.

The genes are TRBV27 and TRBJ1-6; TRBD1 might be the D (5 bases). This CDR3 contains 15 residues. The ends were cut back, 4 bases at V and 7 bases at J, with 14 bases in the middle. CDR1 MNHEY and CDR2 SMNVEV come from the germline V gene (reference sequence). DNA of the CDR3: TGTGCCAGCAGTTCCAGAGACAGTTTGAATTCACCCCTCCACTTT. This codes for CASSSRDSLNSPLHF.

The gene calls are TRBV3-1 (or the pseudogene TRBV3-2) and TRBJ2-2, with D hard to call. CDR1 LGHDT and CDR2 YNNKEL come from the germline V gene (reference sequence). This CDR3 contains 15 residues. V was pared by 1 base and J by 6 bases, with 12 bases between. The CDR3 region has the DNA TGTGCCAGCAGCCAAGTGACCTTTTCCGCCGGGGAGCTGTTTTTT. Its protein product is CASSQVTFSAGELFF.

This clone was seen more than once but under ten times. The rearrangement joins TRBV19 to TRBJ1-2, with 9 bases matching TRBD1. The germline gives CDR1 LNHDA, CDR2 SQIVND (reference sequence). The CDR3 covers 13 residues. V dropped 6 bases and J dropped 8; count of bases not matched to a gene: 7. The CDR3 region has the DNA TGTGCCAGTAGAGAACAGGGGGCACTCGGCTACACCTTC. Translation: CASREQGALGYTF. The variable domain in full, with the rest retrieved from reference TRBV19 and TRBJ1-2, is DGGITQSPKYLFRKEGQNVTLSCEQNLNHDAMYWYRQDPGQGLRLIYYSQIVNDFQKGDIAEGYSVSREKKESFPLTVTSAQKNPTAFYLCASREQGALGYTFGSGTRLTVV.

CDR3 in amino acids: CASSLLQGVYNEQFF. The CDR3 region has the DNA TGTGCCAGCAGCTTGCTCCAGGGGGTGTACAATGAGCAGTTCTTC. V usage is TRBV5-4 and J usage is TRBJ2-1; TRBD1 matches 7 bases. The CDR3 spans 15 residues. The germline gives CDR1 SGHNT, CDR2 YYREEE (reference sequence). Losses at the gene ends were 1 base for V and 4 bases for J; bases not matched to a gene: 5.

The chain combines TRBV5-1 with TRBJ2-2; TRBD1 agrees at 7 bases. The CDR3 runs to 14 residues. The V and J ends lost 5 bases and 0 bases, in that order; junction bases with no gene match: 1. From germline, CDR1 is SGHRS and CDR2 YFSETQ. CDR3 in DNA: TGCGCCAGCAGTGGACAGGCGAACACCGGGGAGCTGTTTTTT. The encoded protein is CASSGQANTGELFF. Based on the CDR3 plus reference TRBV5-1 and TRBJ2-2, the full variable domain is KAGVTQTPRYLIKTRGQQVTLSCSPISGHRSVSWYQQTPGQGLQFLFEYFSETQRNKGNFPGRFSGRQFSNSRSEMNVSTLELGDSALYLCASSGQANTGELFFGEGSRLTVL.

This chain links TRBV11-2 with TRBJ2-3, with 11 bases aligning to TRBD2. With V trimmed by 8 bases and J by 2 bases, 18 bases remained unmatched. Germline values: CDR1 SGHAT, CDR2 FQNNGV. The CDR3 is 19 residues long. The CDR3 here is CASGSGTSGSRAHTDTQYF. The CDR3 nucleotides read TGTGCCAGCGGTTCGGGAACTAGCGGGAGTAGAGCCCACACAGATACGCAGTATTTT.

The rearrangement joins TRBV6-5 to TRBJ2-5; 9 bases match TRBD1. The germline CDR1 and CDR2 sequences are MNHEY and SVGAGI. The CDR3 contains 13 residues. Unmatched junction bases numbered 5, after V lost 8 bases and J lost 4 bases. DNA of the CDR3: TGTGCCAGCCACAGGGGGCCCCGAGAGACCCAGTACTTC. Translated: CASHRGPRETQYF.

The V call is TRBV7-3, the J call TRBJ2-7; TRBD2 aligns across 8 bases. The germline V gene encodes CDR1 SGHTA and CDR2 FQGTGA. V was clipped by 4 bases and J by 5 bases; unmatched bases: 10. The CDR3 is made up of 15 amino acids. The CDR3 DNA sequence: TGTGCCAGCAGCTCGGGACTAGGGGTTGGCGACGAGCAGTACTTC. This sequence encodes CASSSGLGVGDEQYF. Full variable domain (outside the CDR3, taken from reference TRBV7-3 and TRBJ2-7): GAGVSQTPSNKVTEKGKYVELRCDPISGHTALYWYRQSLGQGPEFLIYFQGTGAADDSGLPNDRFFAVRPEGSVSTLKIQRTERGDSAVYLCASSSGLGVGDEQYFGPGTRLTVT.

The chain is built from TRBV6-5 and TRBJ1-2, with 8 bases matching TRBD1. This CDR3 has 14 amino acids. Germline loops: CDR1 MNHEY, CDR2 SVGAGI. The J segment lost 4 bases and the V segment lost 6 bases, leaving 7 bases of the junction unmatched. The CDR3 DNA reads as TGTGCCAGCAGGATGACAGGGGAGGGCTATGGCTACACCTTC. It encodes CASRMTGEGYGYTF.

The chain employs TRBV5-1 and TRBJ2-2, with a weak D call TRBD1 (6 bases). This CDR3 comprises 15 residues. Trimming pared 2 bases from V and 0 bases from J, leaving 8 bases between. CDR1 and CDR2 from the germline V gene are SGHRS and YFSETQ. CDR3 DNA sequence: TGCGCCAGCAGCTTCCGACAGGCGAACACCGGGGAGCTGTTTTTT. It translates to CASSFRQANTGELFF.